The sequence of this TCR beta chain was determined in a study of cytomegalovirus exposure and HLA in healthy donors. Findings and caveats of the study: In vitro assays verified that a few CMV-associated chains recognized CMV antigens specifically.

60 Vbeta and 13 Jbeta primers were used in PCR. The repertoire was sequenced with immunoSEQ multiplex PCR; TCRdb's copy has only in-frame clones and lacks some. The sample has under 200,000 clones, over 60% seen once. About this clone: Its target is not known.

This CDR3 has 12 amino acids. Trimming took off 3 bases at V and 2 bases at J, with 6 bases between the two ends. From germline, CDR1 is SGHDT and CDR2 YYEEEE. The sequence derives from a woman between 50 and 59 years old in good health and CMV-seronegative. V gene TRBV5-6 combines with J gene TRBJ2-7, with D uncertain. Sequenced sample: PBMCs. The DNA for the CDR3 is TGTGCCAGCAGCTCGCAGACCTACGAGCAGTACTTC. Translating it yields CASSSQTYEQYF.